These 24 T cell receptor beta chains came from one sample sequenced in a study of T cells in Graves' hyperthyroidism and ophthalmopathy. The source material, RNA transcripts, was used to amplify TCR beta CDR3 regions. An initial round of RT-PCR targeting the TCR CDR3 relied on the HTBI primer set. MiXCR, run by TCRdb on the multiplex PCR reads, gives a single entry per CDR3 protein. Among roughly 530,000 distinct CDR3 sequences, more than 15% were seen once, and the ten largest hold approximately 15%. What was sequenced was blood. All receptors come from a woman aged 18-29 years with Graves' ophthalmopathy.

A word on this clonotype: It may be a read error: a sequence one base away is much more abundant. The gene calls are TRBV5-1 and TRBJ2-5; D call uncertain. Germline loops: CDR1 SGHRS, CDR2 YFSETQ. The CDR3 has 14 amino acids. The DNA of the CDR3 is TGCGCCAGCAGCTTGGAAGGCGGATCCGAGACCCGGTACTTC. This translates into CASSLEGGSETRYF.

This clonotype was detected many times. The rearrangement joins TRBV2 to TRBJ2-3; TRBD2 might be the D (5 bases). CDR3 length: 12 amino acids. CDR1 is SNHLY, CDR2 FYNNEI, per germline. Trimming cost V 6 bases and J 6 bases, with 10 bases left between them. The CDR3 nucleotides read TGTGCCAGCAGGGCGGGCCCGGATACGCAGTATTTT. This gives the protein CASRAGPDTQYF.

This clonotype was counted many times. The CDR3: CASSLAGLVFGQYF. The CDR3 nucleotides read TGTGCCAGCAGTTTAGCGGGATTGGTCTTTGGGCAGTACTTC. The chain has TRBV28 and TRBJ2-7; D perhaps matches TRBD2 (6 bases). Looked up from germline, CDR1 is MDHEN and CDR2 is SYDVKM. The CDR3 has 14 residues. V lost 2 bases and J lost 9, with 17 bases in between.

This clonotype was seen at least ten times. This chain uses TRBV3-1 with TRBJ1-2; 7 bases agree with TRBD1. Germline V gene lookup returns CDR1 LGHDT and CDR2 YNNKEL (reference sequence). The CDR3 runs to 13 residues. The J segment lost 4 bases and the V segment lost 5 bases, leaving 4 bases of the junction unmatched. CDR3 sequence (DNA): TGTGCCAGCAGCACGGGACAGCTCTATGGCTACACCTTC. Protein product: CASSTGQLYGYTF.

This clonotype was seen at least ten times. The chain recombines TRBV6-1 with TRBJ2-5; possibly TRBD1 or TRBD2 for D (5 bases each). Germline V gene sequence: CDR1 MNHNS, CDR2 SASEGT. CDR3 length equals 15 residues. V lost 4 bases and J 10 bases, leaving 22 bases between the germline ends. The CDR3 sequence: CASSGTGTRPGSQYF. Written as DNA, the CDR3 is TGTGCCAGCAGTGGTACCGGGACCCGCCCAGGGAGCCAGTACTTC.

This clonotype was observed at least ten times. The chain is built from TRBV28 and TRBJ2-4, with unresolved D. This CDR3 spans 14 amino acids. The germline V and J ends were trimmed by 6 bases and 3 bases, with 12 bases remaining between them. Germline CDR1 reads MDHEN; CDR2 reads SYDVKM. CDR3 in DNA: TGTGCCAGCAGCCCGCTTAAGGGCAAAAACATTCAGTACTTC. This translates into CASSPLKGKNIQYF.

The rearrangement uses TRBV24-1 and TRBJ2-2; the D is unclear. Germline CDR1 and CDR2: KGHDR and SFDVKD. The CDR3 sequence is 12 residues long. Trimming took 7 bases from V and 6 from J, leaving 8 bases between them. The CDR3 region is CATRNEAGELFF. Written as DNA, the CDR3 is TGTGCCACCAGGAACGAGGCCGGGGAGCTGTTTTTT.

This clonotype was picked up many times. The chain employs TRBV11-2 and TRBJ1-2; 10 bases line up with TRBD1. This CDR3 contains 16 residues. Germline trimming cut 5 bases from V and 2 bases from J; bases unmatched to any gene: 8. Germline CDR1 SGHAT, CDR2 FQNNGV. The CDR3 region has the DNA TGTGCCAGCAGCCCCGGGACAGGGGCGGGAAACTATGGCTACACCTTC. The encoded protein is CASSPGTGAGNYGYTF. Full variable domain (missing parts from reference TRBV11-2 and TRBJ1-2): EAGVAQSPRYKIIEKRQSVAFWCNPISGHATLYWYQQILGQGPKLLIQFQNNGVVDDSQLPKDRFSAERLKGVDSTLKIQPAKLEDSAVYLCASSPGTGAGNYGYTFGSGTRLTVV.

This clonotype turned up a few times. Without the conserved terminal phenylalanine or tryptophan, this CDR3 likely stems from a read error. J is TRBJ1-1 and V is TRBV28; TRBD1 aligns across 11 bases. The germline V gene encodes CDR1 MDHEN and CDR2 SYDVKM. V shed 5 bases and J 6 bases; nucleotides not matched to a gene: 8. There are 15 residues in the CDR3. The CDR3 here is CASSPGTGGRAEAFL. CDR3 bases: TGTGCCAGCAGTCCCGGGACAGGGGGTAGGGCTGAAGCTTTCCTT.

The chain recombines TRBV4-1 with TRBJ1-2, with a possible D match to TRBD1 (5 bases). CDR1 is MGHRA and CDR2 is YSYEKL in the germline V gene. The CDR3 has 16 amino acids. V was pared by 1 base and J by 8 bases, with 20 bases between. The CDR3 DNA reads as TGCGCCAGCAGCCAAGTCGGTCGGGGAAGTTGGACAGGCTACACCTTC. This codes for CASSQVGRGSWTGYTF.

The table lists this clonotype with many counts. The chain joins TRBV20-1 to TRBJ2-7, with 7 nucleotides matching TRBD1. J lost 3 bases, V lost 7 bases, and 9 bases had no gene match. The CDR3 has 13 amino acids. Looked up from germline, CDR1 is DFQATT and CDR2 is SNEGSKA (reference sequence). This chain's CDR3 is CSVLTGNDYEQYF. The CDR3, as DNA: TGCAGTGTCTTGACAGGGAATGACTACGAGCAGTACTTC.

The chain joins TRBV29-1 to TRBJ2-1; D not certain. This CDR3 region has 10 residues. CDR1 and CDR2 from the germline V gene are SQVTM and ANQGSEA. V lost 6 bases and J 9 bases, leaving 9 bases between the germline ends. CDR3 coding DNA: TGCAGCGTGCCTGACACTGAGCAGTTCTTC. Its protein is CSVPDTEQFF.

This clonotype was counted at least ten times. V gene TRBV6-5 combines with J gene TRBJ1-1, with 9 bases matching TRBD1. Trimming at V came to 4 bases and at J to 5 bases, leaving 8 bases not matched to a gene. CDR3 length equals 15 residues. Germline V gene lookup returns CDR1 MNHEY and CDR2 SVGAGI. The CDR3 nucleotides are TGTGCCAGCAGTTCCCTCGGACAGGGGCGGACTGAAGCTTTCTTT. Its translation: CASSSLGQGRTEAFF.

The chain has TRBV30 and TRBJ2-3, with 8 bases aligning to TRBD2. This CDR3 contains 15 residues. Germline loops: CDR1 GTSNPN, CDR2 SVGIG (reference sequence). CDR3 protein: CAIWRTLADTDTQYF. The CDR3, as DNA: TGTGCAATTTGGAGAACACTAGCGGACACAGATACGCAGTATTTT.

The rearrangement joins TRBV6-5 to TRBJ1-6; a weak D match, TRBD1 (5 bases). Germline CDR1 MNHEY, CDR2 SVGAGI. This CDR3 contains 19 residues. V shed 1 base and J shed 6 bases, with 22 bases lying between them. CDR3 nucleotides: TGTGCCAGCAGTTACTATGGACAAGGGTCCTCATCTTCTAATTCACCCCTCCACTTT. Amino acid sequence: CASSYYGQGSSSSNSPLHF.

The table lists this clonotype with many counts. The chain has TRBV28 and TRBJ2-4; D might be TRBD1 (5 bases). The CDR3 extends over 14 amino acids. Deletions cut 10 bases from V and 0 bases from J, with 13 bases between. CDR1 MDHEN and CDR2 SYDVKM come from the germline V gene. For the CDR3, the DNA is TGTGCCACCCGACAGATACTAGCCAAAAACATTCAGTACTTC. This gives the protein CATRQILAKNIQYF.

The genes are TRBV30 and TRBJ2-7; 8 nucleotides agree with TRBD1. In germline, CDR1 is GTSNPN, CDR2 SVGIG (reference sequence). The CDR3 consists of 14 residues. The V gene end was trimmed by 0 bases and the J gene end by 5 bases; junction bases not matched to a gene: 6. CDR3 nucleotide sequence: TGTGCCTGGAGTGTAATCACAGGGGGGAACGAGCAGTACTTC. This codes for CAWSVITGGNEQYF. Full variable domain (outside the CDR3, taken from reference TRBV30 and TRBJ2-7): SQTIHQWPATLVQPVGSPLSLECTVEGTSNPNLYWYRQAAGRGLQLLFYSVGIGQISSEVPQNLSASRPQDRQFILSSKKLLLSDSGFYLCAWSVITGGNEQYFGPGTRLTVT.

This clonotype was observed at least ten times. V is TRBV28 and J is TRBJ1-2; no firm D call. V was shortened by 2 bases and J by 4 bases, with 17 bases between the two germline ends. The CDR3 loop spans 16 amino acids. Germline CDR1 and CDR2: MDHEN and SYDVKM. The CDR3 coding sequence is TGTGCCAGCAGTTTACCCCATTCCATACAAACCTATGGCTACACCTTC. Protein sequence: CASSLPHSIQTYGYTF.

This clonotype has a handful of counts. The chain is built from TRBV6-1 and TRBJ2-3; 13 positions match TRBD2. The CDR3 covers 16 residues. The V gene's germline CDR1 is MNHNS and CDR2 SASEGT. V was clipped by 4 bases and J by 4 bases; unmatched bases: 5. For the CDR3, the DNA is TGTGCCAGCAGTGGGACTAGCGGGGGTAGCGCAGATACGCAGTATTTT. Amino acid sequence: CASSGTSGGSADTQYF.

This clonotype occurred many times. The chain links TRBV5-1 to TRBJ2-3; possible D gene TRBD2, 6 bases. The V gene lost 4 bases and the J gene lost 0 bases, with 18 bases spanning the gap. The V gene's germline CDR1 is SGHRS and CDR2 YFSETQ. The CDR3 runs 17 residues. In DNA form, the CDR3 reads TGCGCCAGCAGCCCCCACCCGGGACTCGATAGCACAGATACGCAGTATTTT. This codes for CASSPHPGLDSTDTQYF.

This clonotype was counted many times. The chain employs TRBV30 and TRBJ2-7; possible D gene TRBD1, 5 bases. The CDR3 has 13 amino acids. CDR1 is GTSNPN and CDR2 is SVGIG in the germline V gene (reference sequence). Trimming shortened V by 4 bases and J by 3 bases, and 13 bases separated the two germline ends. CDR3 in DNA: TGTGCCTGGATTGGGGCGCCGGACTACGAGCAGTACTTC. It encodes CAWIGAPDYEQYF.

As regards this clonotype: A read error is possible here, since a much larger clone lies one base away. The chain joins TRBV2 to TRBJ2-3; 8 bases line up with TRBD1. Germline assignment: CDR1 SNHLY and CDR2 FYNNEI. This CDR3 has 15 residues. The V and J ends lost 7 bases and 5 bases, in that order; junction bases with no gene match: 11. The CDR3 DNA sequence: TGTGCCAGCACTGAGGGTCAGGGGGCTGGAGATACGCAGTATTTT. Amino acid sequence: CASTEGQGAGDTQYF.

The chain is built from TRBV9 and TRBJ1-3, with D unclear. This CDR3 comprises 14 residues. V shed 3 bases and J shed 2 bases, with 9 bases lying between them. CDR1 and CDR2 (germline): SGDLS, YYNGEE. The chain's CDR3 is CASSAPFTGNTIYF. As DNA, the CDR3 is TGTGCCAGCAGCGCGCCTTTTACTGGAAACACCATATATTTT.

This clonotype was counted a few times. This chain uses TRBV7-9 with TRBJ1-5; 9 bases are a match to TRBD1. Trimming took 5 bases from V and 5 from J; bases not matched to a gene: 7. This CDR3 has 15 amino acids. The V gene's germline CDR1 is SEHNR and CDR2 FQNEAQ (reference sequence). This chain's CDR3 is CASSPGDREDQPQHF. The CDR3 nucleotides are TGTGCCAGCAGCCCCGGGGACAGGGAGGATCAGCCCCAGCATTTT.